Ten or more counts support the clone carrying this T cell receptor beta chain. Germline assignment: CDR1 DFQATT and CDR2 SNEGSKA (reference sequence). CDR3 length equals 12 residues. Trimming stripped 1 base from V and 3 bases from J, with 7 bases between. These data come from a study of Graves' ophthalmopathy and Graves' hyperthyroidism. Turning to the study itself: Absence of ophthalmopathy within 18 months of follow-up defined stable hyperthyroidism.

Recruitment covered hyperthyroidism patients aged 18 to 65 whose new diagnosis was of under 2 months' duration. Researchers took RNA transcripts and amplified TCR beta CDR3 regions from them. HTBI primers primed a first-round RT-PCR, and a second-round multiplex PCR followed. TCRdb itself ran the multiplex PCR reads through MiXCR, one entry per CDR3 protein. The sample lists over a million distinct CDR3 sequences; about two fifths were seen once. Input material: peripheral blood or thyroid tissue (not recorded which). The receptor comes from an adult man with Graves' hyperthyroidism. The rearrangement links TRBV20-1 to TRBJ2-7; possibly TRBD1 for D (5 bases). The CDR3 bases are TGCAGTGCTAGAGGGACACACTACGAGCAGTACTTC. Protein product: CSARGTHYEQYF.